A few counts support the clone carrying this TCR beta chain. Its antigen is not identified. V was pared by 4 bases and J by 3 bases, with 14 bases between. The CDR3 loop spans 14 amino acids. Germline assignment: CDR1 SGHDT and CDR2 YYEEEE. Treatment specified: oral pan-JAK inhibitor, 5-10 mg twice daily. It was cDNA, reverse transcribed from extracted RNA, that served as the sequencing template. This table comes from immunoSEQ multiplex PCR, and its TCRdb copy is limited to in-frame clones, with some not included. The sample holds approximately 220,000 clones, 35% to 40% seen once. The data belong to a study of CD8+ T cells in alopecia areata. Study-wide background: In an open-label trial, patients got 5 to 10 mg tofacitinib twice daily.

Whole-study results and caveats: Across lesional scalp, and particularly alopecia totalis/universalis, clonality surpassed that of normal scalp. Tofacitinib significantly lowered scalp clonality and expanded CD8+ clones among the top 100.

The chain joins TRBV5-6 to TRBJ2-7; D might be TRBD2 (5 bases). The sample in question was CD4+ T cells sorted from blood, obtained at roughly week 30, from a patient treated with tofacitinib. The TCR comes from a human donor with alopecia areata. The CDR3, as DNA: TGTGCCAGCAGCCGGCCGGGGAGTTTCTACGAGCAGTACTTC. Its translation: CASSRPGSFYEQYF. Complete variable domain (other parts from reference TRBV5-6 and TRBJ2-7): DAGVTQSPTHLIKTRGQQVTLRCSPKSGHDTVSWYQQALGQGPQFIFQYYEEEERQRGNFPDRFSGHQFPNYSSELNVNALLLGDSALYLCASSRPGSFYEQYFGPGTRLTVT.